The clone carrying this TCR beta chain was found once. Germline-derived CDR1 and CDR2 are MDHEN and SYDVKM. V lost 1 base and J 4 bases, leaving 13 bases between the germline ends. This CDR3 is 15 amino acids long. These data originate in a study of blood T cell repertoires in COVID-19. TCRdb's copy holds only in-frame clones and misses some; the assay was immunoSEQ multiplex PCR. Of under 200,000 clones listed, 85% to 90% are singletons. This chain connects TRBV28 to TRBJ1-1, with a weak D call TRBD1 (5 bases). Sequencing used peripheral blood. The TCR sequence derives from a woman in her 70s with COVID-19, enrolled during active disease. The chain's CDR3 is CASSLFRGRGTEAFF. DNA of the CDR3: TGTGCCAGCAGTTTATTTCGGGGGAGAGGCACTGAAGCTTTCTTT. Together with reference TRBV28 and TRBJ1-1, the CDR3 gives the full variable domain: DVKVTQSSRYLVKRTGEKVFLECVQDMDHENMFWYRQDPGLGLRLIYFSYDVKMKEKGDIPEGYSVSREKKERFSLILESASTNQTSMYLCASSLFRGRGTEAFFGQGTRLTVV.